These T cell receptor beta chains were read from a single sample in a study of vaccination effects on CD4 cells after COVID-19. Some clones are missing from TCRdb's copy, which holds only in-frame ones; the method was immunoSEQ multiplex PCR. The sample lists about 65,000 clones, roughly four fifths occurring once. Antigens of these TCRs are unknown. The sequencing used CD4+ T cells from PBMCs cultured with HCoV-NL63 spike peptides, collected before COVID-19 vaccination. These receptor sequences come from a human donor who received a COVID-19 vaccine. The CDR3 runs from the conserved cysteine through the conserved F or W.

>16|TRBV7-9
CASSPLGGRTYNEQFF
>15|TRBV6-5
CASSYSGFSYYGYTF
>15|TRBV5-5
CASSLEGPTNYGYTF
>16|TRBV5-1
CASSLGLAGVTGELFF
>17|TRBV24-1
CATSDSGTSAGANVLTF
>14|TRBV5-1
CASSPWLGGGGYTF
>15|TRBV6-1
CASSEGSPNNQPQHF
>13|TRBV9
CASSATGDTEAFF
>16|TRBV11-2
CASSLSGGSGVSPLHF
>17|TRBV6-4
CASSRQGVNSGANVLTF
>18|TRBV23-1
CASSQSGGKKSGANVLTF
>13|TRBV6-1
CASSEKGLDTIYF
>15|TRBV19
CASSSNRGALETQYF
>12|TRBV6-2/TRBV6-3
CASSYSSGQGVF
>14|TRBV28
CASRSRVTTQPQHF
>15|TRBV5-1
CASSLQGRNTGELFF
>12|TRBV3-1/TRBV3-2
CASSQTGWPQHF